This T cell receptor (beta chain) appears in the sequencing data of a study of technical replicates of blood from a few donors. V lost 5 bases to trimming and J lost 5 bases, with 12 bases between them. Germline CDR1 is MNHEY and CDR2 is SMNVEV (reference sequence). This CDR3 has 13 residues. Libraries were prepared by immunoSEQ multiplex PCR; TCRdb keeps only in-frame clonotypes and omits some of them. The data hold 85,000 to 95,000 clones, with about 96% observed a single time. The sequencing sample was made of T cells isolated from PBMCs. The receptor comes from a human donor in good health. The chain is built from TRBV27 and TRBJ1-1; D is unresolved. The CDR3 region is CASSKEIRTEAFF. The CDR3 DNA follows: TGTGCCAGCAGTAAGGAGATAAGGACTGAAGCTTTCTTT.